Listed below are T cell receptor beta chains from one sample, sequenced in a study of glioma-infiltrating T cells after dendritic cell vaccination. The method was immunoSEQ multiplex PCR; TCRdb's version includes in-frame clones alone and lacks a portion of them. The sample has about 87,000 clones, 75% to 90% seen once; the top ten hold roughly 6.8%. The source was blood, collected after dendritic cell vaccination. These receptors were taken from a human donor with glioblastoma. Each CDR3 is given with its conserved first and last residue. Each record gives: clone size, V gene, D gene, J gene, CDR3 protein, CDR3 DNA. D genes are given only for firm matches. Not every row has a clone size; where given, it reads once, few, many or a size class.

clone_size: .; v_call: TRBV29-1; d_call: .; j_call: TRBJ1-5; cdr3_aa: CSVVESSNQPQHF; cdr3_nt: TGCAGCGTTGTGGAGAGTAGCAATCAGCCCCAGCATTTT
clone_size: .; v_call: TRBV5-6; d_call: .; j_call: TRBJ1-2; cdr3_aa: CASSGRGGEFYGYTF; cdr3_nt: TGTGCCAGCAGCGGGAGGGGCGGGGAGTTCTATGGCTACACCTTC
clone_size: once; v_call: TRBV10-3; d_call: .; j_call: TRBJ2-2; cdr3_aa: CAISESMEGGELFF; cdr3_nt: TGTGCCATCAGTGAGTCAATGGAGGGCGGGGAGCTGTTTTTT
clone_size: .; v_call: TRBV11-2; d_call: .; j_call: TRBJ2-3; cdr3_aa: CASSPDSTDTQYF; cdr3_nt: TGTGCCAGCAGCCCCGACTCCACAGATACGCAGTATTTT
clone_size: .; v_call: TRBV5-6; d_call: .; j_call: TRBJ1-2; cdr3_aa: CASSAVRQSESYGYTF; cdr3_nt: TGTGCCAGCAGCGCGGTAAGGCAGTCGGAGTCCTATGGCTACACCTTC
clone_size: .; v_call: TRBV19; d_call: .; j_call: TRBJ1-1; cdr3_aa: CASSMSRVVTEAFF; cdr3_nt: TGTGCCAGTAGTATGTCCAGGGTTGTCACTGAAGCTTTCTTT
clone_size: .; v_call: TRBV27; d_call: .; j_call: TRBJ2-7; cdr3_aa: CATPPRGQQAYEQYF; cdr3_nt: TGTGCCACCCCCCCTCGCGGACAGCAAGCCTACGAGCAGTACTTC
clone_size: few; v_call: TRBV10-3; d_call: .; j_call: TRBJ1-5; cdr3_aa: CAISGAVNQPQHF; cdr3_nt: TGTGCCATCAGTGGGGCAGTCAATCAGCCCCAGCATTTT
clone_size: .; v_call: TRBV7-9; d_call: TRBD1; j_call: TRBJ2-5; cdr3_aa: CASSPYSTGPQETQYF; cdr3_nt: TGTGCCAGCAGCCCCTACTCGACAGGGCCACAAGAGACCCAGTACTTC
clone_size: .; v_call: TRBV4-2; d_call: .; j_call: TRBJ2-7; cdr3_aa: CASSQDAGAGEQYF; cdr3_nt: TGTGCCAGCAGCCAAGACGCGGGGGCGGGCGAGCAGTACTTC
clone_size: .; v_call: TRBV14; d_call: .; j_call: TRBJ1-2; cdr3_aa: CASSPINSPNYGYTF; cdr3_nt: TGTGCCAGCAGCCCTATAAACAGCCCAAACTATGGCTACACCTTC
clone_size: .; v_call: TRBV6-5; d_call: TRBD2; j_call: TRBJ2-5; cdr3_aa: CASSYRPRGYQETQYF; cdr3_nt: TGTGCCAGCAGTTATAGGCCGCGGGGGTACCAAGAGACCCAGTACTTC
clone_size: .; v_call: TRBV7-2; d_call: TRBD1; j_call: TRBJ1-2; cdr3_aa: CASSLLGQAVVNYGYTF; cdr3_nt: TGTGCCAGCAGCTTACTGGGACAGGCAGTGGTTAACTATGGCTACACCTTC
clone_size: .; v_call: TRBV14; d_call: TRBD1; j_call: TRBJ1-2; cdr3_aa: CASSTPGQGSINYGYTF; cdr3_nt: TGTGCCAGCAGCACCCCGGGACAGGGTTCGATCAACTATGGCTACACCTTC
clone_size: .; v_call: TRBV5-1; d_call: TRBD2; j_call: TRBJ2-3; cdr3_aa: CASSVTGTSNQDTQYF; cdr3_nt: TGCGCCAGCAGCGTTACCGGGACTAGCAATCAAGATACGCAGTATTTT
clone_size: few; v_call: TRBV19; d_call: TRBD1; j_call: TRBJ1-2; cdr3_aa: CASKTGTGSVRGYTF; cdr3_nt: TGTGCCAGTAAAACCGGGACAGGGAGTGTGCGGGGCTACACCTTC
clone_size: .; v_call: TRBV7-2; d_call: .; j_call: TRBJ2-7; cdr3_aa: CASSLERRTYEQYF; cdr3_nt: TGTGCCAGCAGCTTAGAAAGGCGGACCTACGAGCAGTACTTC
clone_size: .; v_call: TRBV27; d_call: TRBD1; j_call: TRBJ1-2; cdr3_aa: CASSLTGGGSYGYTF; cdr3_nt: TGTGCCAGCAGTTTGACAGGGGGCGGTAGCTATGGCTACACCTTC
clone_size: once; v_call: TRBV5-1; d_call: .; j_call: TRBJ2-5; cdr3_aa: CASSLGGGRGETQYF; cdr3_nt: TGCGCCAGCAGCTTGGGAGGGGGTCGAGGAGAGACCCAGTACTTC
clone_size: .; v_call: TRBV6-6; d_call: TRBD1; j_call: TRBJ2-7; cdr3_aa: CASSYTGDEQYF; cdr3_nt: TGTGCCAGCAGTTATACAGGGGACGAGCAGTACTTC
clone_size: .; v_call: TRBV10-3; d_call: .; j_call: TRBJ1-4; cdr3_aa: CAIQDRIGEKLFF; cdr3_nt: TGTGCCATCCAGGACAGAATTGGCGAAAAACTGTTTTTT
clone_size: .; v_call: TRBV5-1; d_call: TRBD1; j_call: TRBJ2-1; cdr3_aa: CASSLTGDYNEQFF; cdr3_nt: TGCGCCAGCAGCTTGACAGGGGACTACAATGAGCAGTTCTTC
clone_size: .; v_call: TRBV19; d_call: .; j_call: TRBJ1-3; cdr3_aa: CASSLGDSGNTIYF; cdr3_nt: TGTGCCAGTAGTTTGGGCGACTCTGGAAACACCATATATTTT
clone_size: .; v_call: TRBV6-1; d_call: .; j_call: TRBJ1-1; cdr3_aa: CASRKDSLGTEAFF; cdr3_nt: TGTGCCAGCAGGAAAGACAGTCTGGGAACTGAAGCTTTCTTT
clone_size: .; v_call: TRBV7-3; d_call: .; j_call: TRBJ2-7; cdr3_aa: CASSLGGSRSLAYEQYF; cdr3_nt: TGTGCCAGCAGCTTAGGAGGGAGCAGGAGCCTAGCCTACGAGCAGTACTTC
clone_size: .; v_call: TRBV6-5; d_call: .; j_call: TRBJ1-3; cdr3_aa: CASSSGPGSGNTIYF; cdr3_nt: TGTGCCAGCAGTTCAGGTCCGGGATCTGGAAACACCATATATTTT
clone_size: .; v_call: TRBV5-1; d_call: TRBD1; j_call: TRBJ1-2; cdr3_aa: CASSLLPGQPGYTF; cdr3_nt: TGCGCCAGCAGCCTGCTTCCGGGACAGCCGGGCTACACCTTC
clone_size: .; v_call: TRBV15; d_call: TRBD2; j_call: TRBJ2-5; cdr3_aa: CATSRNRRLAGKPTGETQYF; cdr3_nt: TGTGCCACCAGCAGAAACCGCCGACTAGCGGGGAAACCAACGGGAGAGACCCAGTACTTC
clone_size: .; v_call: TRBV18; d_call: TRBD1; j_call: TRBJ1-3; cdr3_aa: CASSRANPRDRMSSGNTIYF; cdr3_nt: TGTGCCAGCTCACGGGCGAACCCGCGGGACAGGATGAGCTCTGGAAACACCATATATTTT
clone_size: .; v_call: TRBV30; d_call: .; j_call: TRBJ2-3; cdr3_aa: CAWSVGGDFTDTQYF; cdr3_nt: TGTGCCTGGAGTGTAGGGGGAGACTTCACAGATACGCAGTATTTT
clone_size: once; v_call: TRBV7-2; d_call: .; j_call: TRBJ2-3; cdr3_aa: CASSLDQGIDTQYF; cdr3_nt: TGTGCCAGCAGCTTAGACCAGGGAATAGATACGCAGTATTTT
clone_size: .; v_call: TRBV6-5; d_call: TRBD2; j_call: TRBJ2-1; cdr3_aa: CASSGGFSYNEQFF; cdr3_nt: TGTGCCAGCAGCGGGGGGTTCTCCTACAATGAGCAGTTCTTC
clone_size: .; v_call: TRBV15; d_call: TRBD1; j_call: TRBJ1-5; cdr3_aa: CATSQGQDGQPQHF; cdr3_nt: TGTGCCACCAGCCAAGGACAGGATGGCCAGCCCCAGCATTTT
clone_size: few; v_call: TRBV5-6; d_call: .; j_call: TRBJ2-7; cdr3_aa: CASSLGTTGYEQYF; cdr3_nt: TGTGCCAGCAGCTTGGGTACTACAGGGTACGAGCAGTACTTC
clone_size: .; v_call: TRBV4-1; d_call: .; j_call: TRBJ1-4; cdr3_aa: CASSQETDTPWGVGEKLFF; cdr3_nt: TGCGCCAGCAGCCAAGAAACGGACACCCCTTGGGGCGTTGGTGAAAAACTGTTTTTT
clone_size: .; v_call: TRBV13; d_call: .; j_call: TRBJ2-5; cdr3_aa: CASSQEGRWETQYF; cdr3_nt: TGTGCCAGCAGCCAGGAGGGACGCTGGGAGACCCAGTACTTC
clone_size: .; v_call: TRBV7-2; d_call: TRBD1; j_call: TRBJ2-5; cdr3_aa: CASSPHRGQETQYF; cdr3_nt: TGTGCCAGCAGCCCTCACAGGGGGCAAGAGACCCAGTACTTC
clone_size: .; v_call: TRBV6-1; d_call: TRBD1; j_call: TRBJ1-2; cdr3_aa: CASSERGTGVGRGYTF; cdr3_nt: TGTGCCAGCAGTGAGAGGGGGACAGGGGTCGGACGTGGCTACACCTTC
clone_size: .; v_call: TRBV28; d_call: .; j_call: TRBJ2-6; cdr3_aa: CASSYTQSRANVLTF; cdr3_nt: TGTGCCAGCAGTTATACACAAAGTCGGGCCAACGTCCTGACTTTC
clone_size: .; v_call: TRBV11-3; d_call: TRBD2; j_call: TRBJ2-1; cdr3_aa: CASSLTRALAAHEQFF; cdr3_nt: TGTGCCAGCAGCTTAACAAGGGCGCTAGCGGCGCATGAGCAGTTCTTC
clone_size: .; v_call: TRBV5-1; d_call: TRBD1; j_call: TRBJ1-2; cdr3_aa: CASSLGTGNSDGYTF; cdr3_nt: TGCGCCAGCAGCTTGGGGACAGGGAACTCTGATGGCTACACCTTC
clone_size: .; v_call: TRBV7-2; d_call: .; j_call: TRBJ2-3; cdr3_aa: CASSPSDSAGQYF; cdr3_nt: TGTGCCAGCAGCCCTAGCGATTCAGCGGGGCAGTATTTT
clone_size: .; v_call: TRBV7-2; d_call: .; j_call: TRBJ2-3; cdr3_aa: CASSPIRVDTQYF; cdr3_nt: TGTGCCAGCAGCCCTATCCGGGTAGATACGCAGTATTTT
clone_size: .; v_call: TRBV5-1; d_call: TRBD2; j_call: TRBJ2-1; cdr3_aa: CASSLTGGSINEQFF; cdr3_nt: TGCGCCAGCAGCTTGACGGGGGGGAGTATCAATGAGCAGTTCTTC
clone_size: few; v_call: TRBV7-9; d_call: .; j_call: TRBJ1-1; cdr3_aa: CASSIGLDENTEAFF; cdr3_nt: TGTGCCAGCAGCATCGGACTGGACGAGAACACTGAAGCTTTCTTT
clone_size: .; v_call: TRBV5-1; d_call: .; j_call: TRBJ2-2; cdr3_aa: CASSVLPGQNTGELFF; cdr3_nt: TGCGCCAGCAGCGTTCTACCGGGACAGAACACCGGGGAGCTGTTTTTT
clone_size: once; v_call: TRBV5-4; d_call: TRBD1; j_call: TRBJ1-4; cdr3_aa: CASSSTGSNEKLFF; cdr3_nt: TGTGCCAGCAGCTCGACAGGGTCTAATGAAAAACTGTTTTTT